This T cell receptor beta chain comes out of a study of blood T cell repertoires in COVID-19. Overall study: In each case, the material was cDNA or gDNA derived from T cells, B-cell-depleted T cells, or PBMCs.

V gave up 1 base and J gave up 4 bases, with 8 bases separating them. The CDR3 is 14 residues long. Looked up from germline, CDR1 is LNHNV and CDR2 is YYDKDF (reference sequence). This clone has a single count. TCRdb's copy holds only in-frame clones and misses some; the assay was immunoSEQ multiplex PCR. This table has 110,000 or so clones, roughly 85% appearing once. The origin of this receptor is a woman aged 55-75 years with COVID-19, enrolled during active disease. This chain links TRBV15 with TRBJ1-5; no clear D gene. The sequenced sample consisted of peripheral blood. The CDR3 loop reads CATSRVPPNQPQHF. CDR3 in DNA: TGTGCCACCAGCAGAGTCCCCCCTAATCAGCCCCAGCATTTT.